These 15 T cell receptor beta chains were sequenced from one sample in a study of cytomegalovirus exposure and HLA in healthy donors. Amplification used 60 Vbeta primers and 13 Jbeta primers. Profiling relied on immunoSEQ multiplex PCR, and the TCRdb table lists in-frame clones only, not all of them. The table includes 130,000 or so clones, just under 85% detected once. Sequences were obtained from PBMCs. The receptor source for this set is a woman aged 40 to 49 in good health and CMV-seronegative.

The CDR3 DNA reads TGCGCCAGCAGCTTGGCGGATACGCAGTATTTT. Protein sequence: CASSLADTQYF. The chain joins TRBV5-1 to TRBJ2-3, with no clear D. This CDR3 spans 11 amino acids. Germline V gene lookup returns CDR1 SGHRS and CDR2 YFSETQ. V was trimmed by 0 bases and J by 6 bases, leaving 2 bases between them.

J is TRBJ2-2 and V is TRBV6-1, with TRBD1 matching over 7 bases. The V gene's germline CDR1 is MNHNS and CDR2 SASEGT. The CDR3 consists of 15 residues. V shed 4 bases and J 7 bases; nucleotides not matched to a gene: 9. This CDR3 is CASSGTQGVGGELFF. The CDR3 bases are TGTGCCAGCAGTGGCACTCAGGGGGTAGGCGGGGAGCTGTTTTTT.

This sequence joins TRBV19 and TRBJ2-2; 8 nucleotides align to TRBD1. The CDR3 totals 15 residues. Germline assignment: CDR1 LNHDA and CDR2 SQIVND (reference sequence). V lost 6 bases and J lost 1; bases outside the gene matches: 4. CDR3 in DNA: TGTGCCAGTAGCCTTGACAGGGGGAACACCGGGGAGCTGTTTTTT. It translates to CASSLDRGNTGELFF.

This chain connects TRBV19 to TRBJ1-4; D is unclear. The CDR3 is 11 residues long. V lost 7 bases and J lost 8, with 8 bases in between. Germline CDR1 LNHDA, CDR2 SQIVND (reference sequence). For the CDR3, the DNA is TGTGCCAGTACCCGAGGGGAAAAACTGTTTTTT. It encodes CASTRGEKLFF.

The V and J genes are TRBV4-3 and TRBJ1-2; 9 nucleotides match TRBD1. Trimming took 0 bases from V and 5 from J; bases not matched to a gene: 7. The germline V gene encodes CDR1 LGHNA and CDR2 YSLEER. This CDR3 comprises 16 residues. This CDR3 is CASSQDRGQGGYGYTF. The DNA of the CDR3 is TGCGCCAGCAGCCAAGATAGGGGACAGGGAGGGTATGGCTACACCTTC.

This chain connects TRBV7-3 to TRBJ2-1; the match to TRBD2 covers 14 bases. CDR1 and CDR2 (germline): SGHTA, FQGTGA. The CDR3 covers 18 residues. J lost 9 bases, V lost 1 base, and 11 bases had no gene match. In DNA form, the CDR3 reads TGTGCCAGCAGCTTAAAAGGGACTAGCGGGAGTTTTGGGGCTGAGCAGTTCTTC. Protein sequence: CASSLKGTSGSFGAEQFF.

The rearrangement uses TRBV13 and TRBJ2-7, with D perhaps TRBD2 (5 bases). V dropped 1 base and J dropped 2 bases, with 9 bases sitting between them. This CDR3 comprises 14 residues. Germline CDR1 PRHDT, CDR2 FYEKMQ (reference sequence). The CDR3 spells CASSLEGRAYEQYF. The CDR3 DNA reads TGTGCCAGCAGCTTAGAAGGGAGAGCCTACGAGCAGTACTTC.

This sequence joins TRBV15 and TRBJ1-4; D gene ambiguous. The CDR3 runs to 13 residues. Germline assignment: CDR1 LNHNV and CDR2 YYDKDF (reference sequence). V lost 4 bases and J lost 6, with 9 bases in between. Here the CDR3 DNA reads TGTGCCACCAGCACATTGGGCCATGAAAAACTGTTTTTT. It encodes CATSTLGHEKLFF.

This chain links TRBV4-3 with TRBJ1-6, with 9 bases identical to TRBD1. Per germline, CDR1 LGHNA and CDR2 YSLEER. This CDR3 is 16 amino acids long. Trimming removed 1 base from V and 2 bases from J; junction bases left unmatched: 0. The CDR3 loop is CASSQGTGAYNSPLHF. CDR3 sequence (DNA): TGCGCCAGCAGCCAAGGGACAGGGGCCTATAATTCACCCCTCCACTTT.

The J gene is TRBJ2-5, the V gene TRBV5-4, with 8 bases fitting TRBD2. With 4 bases clipped from V and 4 bases from J, the junction kept 12 bases outside the gene matches. Germline V gene data show CDR1 as SGHNT and CDR2 as YYREEE (reference sequence). The CDR3 runs to 16 residues. The CDR3 region has the DNA TGTGCCAGCAGCCCCCCAGCGGGGGCGCCAGGAGAGACCCAGTACTTC. Translated, it gives CASSPPAGAPGETQYF.

This chain links TRBV6-5 with TRBJ1-2, with a weak D call TRBD1 (6 bases). The V end was cut by 2 bases, the J end by 2 bases, with 9 bases between. The CDR3 spans 14 residues. Germline CDR1 reads MNHEY; CDR2 reads SVGAGI. CDR3 protein: CASSYGRGNYGYTF. The CDR3 DNA follows: TGTGCCAGCAGTTACGGGAGGGGGAACTATGGCTACACCTTC.

The chain is built from TRBV7-9 and TRBJ2-3, with D maybe TRBD2 (5 bases). The V end was cut by 4 bases, the J end by 6 bases, with 14 bases between. The CDR3 covers 14 residues. Germline CDR1 is SEHNR and CDR2 is FQNEAQ (reference sequence). This CDR3 is CASSSTNSGDTQYF. Written as DNA, the CDR3 is TGTGCCAGCAGCTCAACTAACAGCGGCGATACGCAGTATTTT.

This clone was detected only once. The chain combines TRBV7-9 with TRBJ2-5; 8 nucleotides agree with TRBD1. Trimming cost V 4 bases and J 5 bases; bases outside gene matches: 9. The CDR3 sequence is 15 residues long. CDR1 is SEHNR and CDR2 is FQNEAQ in the germline V gene (reference sequence). CDR3 amino acids: CASSSGSQGEETQYF. The CDR3 DNA reads TGTGCCAGCAGCTCCGGCTCACAGGGGGAGGAGACCCAGTACTTC.

The chain links TRBV18 to TRBJ2-7, with 11 bases that match TRBD1. V lost 3 bases and J lost 5; bases outside the gene matches: 6. The length of the CDR3 is 15 residues. Germline V gene sequence: CDR1 KGHSH, CDR2 LQKENI. CDR3 sequence reads: CASSPRDRGINEQYF. For the CDR3, the DNA is TGTGCCAGCTCACCGAGGGACAGGGGGATAAACGAGCAGTACTTC.

J is TRBJ2-5 and V is TRBV2, with 9 positions matching TRBD2. Germline assignment: CDR1 SNHLY and CDR2 FYNNEI. The CDR3 consists of 12 residues. Trimming cost V 10 bases and J 6 bases; bases outside gene matches: 6. CDR3 nucleotide sequence: TGTGCCATCGGCGGGAGGGAACAGACCCAGTACTTC. Residues: CAIGGREQTQYF.